This T cell receptor (beta chain) is from a study of CD8 T cells in cerebrospinal fluid in Alzheimer's disease. In the study overall: Clonal expansion of CSF T cells was measured with plate-based and droplet-based single-cell sequencing.

Every participant was in good physical condition without acute infectious disease. Neurodegeneration in patients was confirmed with biomarkers including neurofilament, amyloid-beta and tau. With the 10x single-cell sequencing reads reprocessed, TCRdb shows one record per CDR3 protein and no DNA. Recorded for this sample: 1,000 or so distinct CDR3 sequences. This clonotype is labeled medium-sized based on frequency. The germline CDR1 and CDR2 sequences are DFQATT and SNEGSKA (reference sequence). The CDR3 is 14 amino acids. Sequences were obtained from cerebrospinal fluid. The receptor's source is a human donor with Alzheimer's disease. This rearrangement joins TRBV20-1 to TRBJ1-2; as DNA is missing, the TRBD1 call by TCRdb cannot be tested. This chain's CDR3 is CSAEGSRVGYGYTF.